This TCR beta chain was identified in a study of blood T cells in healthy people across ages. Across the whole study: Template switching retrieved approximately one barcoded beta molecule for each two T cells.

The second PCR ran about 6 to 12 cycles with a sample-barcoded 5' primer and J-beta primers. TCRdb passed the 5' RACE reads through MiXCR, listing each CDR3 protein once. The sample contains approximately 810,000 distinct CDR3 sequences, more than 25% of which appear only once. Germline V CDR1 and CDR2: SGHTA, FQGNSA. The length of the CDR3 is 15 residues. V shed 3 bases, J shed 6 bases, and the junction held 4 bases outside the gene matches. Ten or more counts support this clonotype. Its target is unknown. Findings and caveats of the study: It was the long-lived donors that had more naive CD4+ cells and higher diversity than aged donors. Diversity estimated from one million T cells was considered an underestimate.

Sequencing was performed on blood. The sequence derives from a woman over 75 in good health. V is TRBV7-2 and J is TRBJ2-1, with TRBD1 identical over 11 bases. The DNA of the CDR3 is TGTGCCAGCAGCTTTGGACAGGGGGCTCCCAATGAGCAGTTCTTC. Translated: CASSFGQGAPNEQFF.